This T cell receptor beta chain emerged from a study of OX40 agonist ivuxolimab in advanced cancers. Some background on the complete study: Ivuxolimab was a fully human IgG2 agonistic monoclonal antibody targeting the costimulatory receptor OX40 (CD134). Three dose-escalation patients achieved partial responses, one with hepatocellular carcinoma and two with cutaneous melanoma. Patients were allowed to have had prior anti-PD-1, anti-PD-L1 or anti-CTLA-4 therapy, and approximately 40% of the dose-escalation patients had been treated with checkpoint inhibitors. Among the 52 dose-escalation patients, some 20 had hepatocellular carcinoma, approximately 15 melanoma, 9 renal cell carcinoma and 9 head and neck cancer. The point of sequencing TCRbeta in the periphery was to test whether ivuxolimab changed TCR sequence diversity and drove clonal T-cell expansion. The paper reports the monotherapy dose-escalation portion (N of about 56 patients) of the phase I ivuxolimab trial. Intravenous ivuxolimab was administered to patients every 2 weeks at six dose levels: 0.01, 0.1, 0.3, 1.5, 3 and 10 mg/kg. The dose-escalation cohort was roughly 83% male with a mean age of about 54 years, ranging from about 20 to 85.

The trial excluded patients who had a history of autoimmune disease or were on systemic immunosuppression. Peripheral blood for TCR sequencing was collected from all dose cohorts at baseline, on cycle 4 day 1, and on cycle 7 day 1. Samples came from an open-label, multicenter, first-in-human phase I dose-escalation trial of ivuxolimab. The trial enrolled adults with locally advanced or metastatic head and neck squamous cell, hepatocellular, melanoma or renal cell carcinoma. CD4+ and CD8+ T cells were sorted separately from peripheral blood before TCR sequencing. To note about this clone: Its antigen specificity is not known. No much larger clone exists at a distance of one base, and base qualities are not known.

Clipping removes 5 bases from V and 2 bases from J, with 10 as the unmatched junction base count. Including cysteine and phenylalanine, the CDR3 has 16 amino acids. Left in the record is the CDR3 DNA by itself, 48 bases read in frame from the first base. CDR1 and CDR2 are drawn from the germline V gene: SNHLY, FYNNEI. Genomic DNA was extracted from sorted cells for sequencing of the TCRbeta CDR3 region. The immunoSEQ Assay was used for sequencing of TCRbeta CDR3 regions. What TCRdb holds here is the immuneACCESS table cut down to in-frame rearrangements. Part of the clones is not present; checked against another copy, under half of the missing clones reflect an unresolved V gene, and the others are unexplained. This sample has some 62,000 clones in its table, and around four fifths of those were observed once. Jointly, the top ten make up around 3.4% of the sample. General conclusions and limits of the study: Low levels of normalized T-cell clonal expansion were also seen in some nonresponding patients. After ivuxolimab, CD8+ T cells had more expanded clones than CD4+ T cells on average. At doses of 0.1 to 3.0 mg/kg, clonal expansion of both CD4+ and CD8+ blood T cells was observed from baseline to week 6. Antigen specificity was not determined for the clonally expanded peripheral T cells. In partial responders in the 0.1-3.0 mg/kg groups, normalized peripheral clonal expansion was found to be among the lowest, especially among CD8+ T cells.

The source of this sequence is an adult with an advanced solid tumor such as melanoma, head and neck, liver or kidney cancer. This specimen consisted of CD4+ or CD8+ T cells sorted from blood, obtained in a trial of the OX40 agonist ivuxolimab. The chain links TRBV2 with TRBJ2-5, with TRBD2 matching 8 junction bases. The CDR3 protein sequence reads: CASSPSWSGRQETQYF. The nucleotide sequence reads as follows: TGTGCCAGCAGTCCCTCCTGGAGCGGGAGACAAGAGACCCAGTACTTC. This CDR3, with the reference TRBV2 and TRBJ2-5 proteins standing in past its ends, gives the full variable domain EPEVTQTPSHQVTQMGQEVILRCVPISNHLYFYWYRQILGQKVEFLVSFYNNEISEKSEIFDDQFSVERPDGSNFTLKIRSTKLEDSAMYFCASSPSWSGRQETQYFGPGTRLLVL.